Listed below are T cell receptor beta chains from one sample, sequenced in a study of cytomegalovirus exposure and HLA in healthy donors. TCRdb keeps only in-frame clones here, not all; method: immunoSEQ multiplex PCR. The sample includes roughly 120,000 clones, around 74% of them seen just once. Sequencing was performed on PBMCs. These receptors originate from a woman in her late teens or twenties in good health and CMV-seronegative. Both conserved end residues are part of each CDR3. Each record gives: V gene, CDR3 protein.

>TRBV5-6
CASSWDRGGAANSGNTIYF
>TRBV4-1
CASSQDPAGGLNEQFF
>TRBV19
CASSPGRQAFF
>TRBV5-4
CASSFGEARGGGYTF
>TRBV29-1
CSSFSDNEQFF
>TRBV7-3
CASSANRGPTDTQYF
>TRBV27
CASRFLNSEQYF
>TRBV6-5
CASSYSWDSKAQHF
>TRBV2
CASIYRGSTGEKLFF
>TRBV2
CASRGGQETQYF
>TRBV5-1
CASSPGTTLSYEQYF
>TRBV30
CAWSVPDRGEKLFF
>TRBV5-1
CASSLSQGLNVYGYTF
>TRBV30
CAWSKAETSTDTQYF
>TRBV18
CASSPGGALFLYGYTF
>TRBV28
CASSPLDRGRSAFF
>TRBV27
CASSLRTGLGEQYF
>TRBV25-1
CASCSPYAGLAGGYEQFF
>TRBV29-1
CSVADGVGKEKLFF
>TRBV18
CASSATGPGDRNSPLHF
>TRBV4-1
CASSPSGGAVGELFF
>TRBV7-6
CASSSTDRVAGNTIYF
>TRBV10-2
CASADRVGQPQHF
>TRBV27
CASSYRGWDTEAFF
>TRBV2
CASSIVRGSGTEAFF
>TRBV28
CASSFRGGYTF
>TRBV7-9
CASSPGGRFDEQYF
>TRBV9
CASSLGQVGTEAFF
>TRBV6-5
CASSPARGQETQYF
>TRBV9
CASSIKRGGDPDTQYF
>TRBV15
CATSRDPGAGELFF
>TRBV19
CASSIAGGQFPYNEQFF
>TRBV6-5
CASSYRSGNSYNEQFF
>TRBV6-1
CASSEGVGRGRSEAFF
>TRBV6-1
CASTFTSALVTQYF
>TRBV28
CASRRDRVDGYTF
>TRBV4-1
CASRSIAAETQYF
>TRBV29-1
CRGGPDRGGGYTF
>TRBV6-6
CASSPSASGSPGYTF
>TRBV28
CASIASRGRRGNEQFF
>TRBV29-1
CSVEVGPIDTEAFF
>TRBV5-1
CASSLEPNTDTQYF
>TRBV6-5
CASSWRHYTGELFF
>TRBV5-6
CASSFGQGSYEQYF
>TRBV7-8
CASSLGGQRSTNEKLFF
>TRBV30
CAWSSQTGYNSPLHF
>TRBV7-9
CASSGRTGVTDTQYF
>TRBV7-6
CASSLEDQEDEQYF
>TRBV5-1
CASSLGRVGSYNSPLHF
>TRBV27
CASSLSPTSGGPYEQYF
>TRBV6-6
CASSGSWTGEGYTF
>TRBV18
CASSPPFSLNTEAFF
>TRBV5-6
CASSPVGGPKDSPLHF
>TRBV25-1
CASGREGALGGNTIYF
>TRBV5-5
CASSLVTGGANTEAFF